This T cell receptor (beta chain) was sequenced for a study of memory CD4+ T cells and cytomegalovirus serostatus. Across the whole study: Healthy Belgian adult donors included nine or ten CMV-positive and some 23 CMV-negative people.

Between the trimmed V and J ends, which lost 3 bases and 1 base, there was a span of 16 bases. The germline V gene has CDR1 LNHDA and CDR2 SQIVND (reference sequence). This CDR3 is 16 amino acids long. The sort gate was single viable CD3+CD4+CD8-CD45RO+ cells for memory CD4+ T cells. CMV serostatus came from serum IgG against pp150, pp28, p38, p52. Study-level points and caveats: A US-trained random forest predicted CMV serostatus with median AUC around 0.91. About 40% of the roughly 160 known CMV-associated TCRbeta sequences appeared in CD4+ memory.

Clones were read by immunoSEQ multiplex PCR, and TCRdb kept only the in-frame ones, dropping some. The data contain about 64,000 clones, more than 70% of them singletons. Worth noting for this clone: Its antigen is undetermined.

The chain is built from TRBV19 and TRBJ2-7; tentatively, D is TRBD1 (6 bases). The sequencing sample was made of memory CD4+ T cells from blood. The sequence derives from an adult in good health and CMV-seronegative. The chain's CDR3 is CASSIGEQGQSYEQYF. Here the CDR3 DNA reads TGTGCCAGTAGTATCGGCGAGCAGGGACAATCCTACGAGCAGTACTTC.